Each of the 30 T cell receptor beta chains below was sequenced from the same sample in a study of OX40 agonist ivuxolimab in advanced cancers. The method behind the library was the immunoSEQ multiplex PCR assay. TCRdb retrieved this table from immuneACCESS and kept in-frame rearrangements only. Not all clones are present; in checked studies, unresolved V genes account for under half, and no reason is known for the remainder. The sample profile shows approximately 100,000 clones; 70% to 85% of them were found once. The top ten constitute 4.5% to 5.5% of the sample. Sequenced material: CD4+ or CD8+ T cells sorted from blood, taken in a trial of the OX40 agonist ivuxolimab. These receptors were obtained from an adult with an advanced solid tumor such as melanoma, head and neck, liver or kidney cancer.

This clone has just a few counts. The J gene is TRBJ1-1, the V gene TRBV11-1, with D unclear. Deletions cut 5 bases from V and 3 bases from J, with 13 bases between. Germline CDR1 reads SGHAT; CDR2 reads FQDESV (reference sequence). This CDR3 contains 14 residues. CDR3 in amino acids: CASSHMRRDTEAFF. For the CDR3, the DNA is TGTGCCAGCAGCCACATGCGAAGGGACACTGAAGCTTTCTTT. Looking up the rest from reference TRBV11-1 and TRBJ1-1 gives the full variable domain: EAEVAQSPRYKITEKSQAVAFWCDPISGHATLYWYRQILGQGPELLVQFQDESVVDDSQLPKDRFSAERLKGVDSTLKIQPAELGDSAMYLCASSHMRRDTEAFFGQGTRLTVV.

This clone was counted once. V is TRBV5-1 and J is TRBJ1-1; 8 positions agree with TRBD1. CDR3 length: 16 amino acids. The V segment lost 2 bases and the J segment 0 bases; nucleotides outside the gene matches: 6. Germline values: CDR1 SGHRS, CDR2 YFSETQ. CDR3 sequence reads: CASSLGTGDMNTEAFF. For the CDR3, the DNA is TGCGCCAGCAGCTTAGGGACAGGTGACATGAACACTGAAGCTTTCTTT. Full variable domain (outside the CDR3, taken from reference TRBV5-1 and TRBJ1-1): KAGVTQTPRYLIKTRGQQVTLSCSPISGHRSVSWYQQTPGQGLQFLFEYFSETQRNKGNFPGRFSGRQFSNSRSEMNVSTLELGDSALYLCASSLGTGDMNTEAFFGQGTRLTVV.

J is TRBJ2-2 and V is TRBV29-1, with TRBD1 identical over 10 bases. The CDR3 loop spans 15 amino acids. Germline V CDR1 and CDR2: SQVTM, ANQGSEA. Trimming at V came to 3 bases and at J to 5 bases, leaving 6 bases not matched to a gene. CDR3 in DNA: TGCAGCGTTGACCGCGACAGGGGGCGAACCGGGGAGCTGTTTTTT. Protein sequence: CSVDRDRGRTGELFF.

The rearrangement joins TRBV5-1 to TRBJ2-1; D remains unclear. Deletions cut 8 bases from V and 5 bases from J, with 8 bases between. The germline CDR1 and CDR2 sequences are SGHRS and YFSETQ. This CDR3 spans 11 amino acids. The CDR3 bases are TGCGCCAGTTCTAGAGACAATGAGCAGTTCTTC. It is translated as CASSRDNEQFF. The full variable domain, with the rest looked up from reference TRBV5-1 and TRBJ2-1, is KAGVTQTPRYLIKTRGQQVTLSCSPISGHRSVSWYQQTPGQGLQFLFEYFSETQRNKGNFPGRFSGRQFSNSRSEMNVSTLELGDSALYLCASSRDNEQFFGPGTRLTVL.

This chain links TRBV19 with TRBJ2-1; 9 bases align to TRBD1. Per germline, CDR1 LNHDA and CDR2 SQIVND (reference sequence). Losses at the gene ends were 5 bases for V and 4 bases for J; bases not matched to a gene: 6. The CDR3 spans 15 residues. CDR3 residues: CASSPWTGVYNEQFF. The CDR3 DNA reads as TGTGCCAGTAGTCCCTGGACAGGGGTGTACAATGAGCAGTTCTTC. The variable domain in full, completed from reference TRBV19 and TRBJ2-1, reads DGGITQSPKYLFRKEGQNVTLSCEQNLNHDAMYWYRQDPGQGLRLIYYSQIVNDFQKGDIAEGYSVSREKKESFPLTVTSAQKNPTAFYLCASSPWTGVYNEQFFGPGTRLTVL.

This clone was seen a single time. The chain combines TRBV7-2 with TRBJ1-5; 7 bases are shared with TRBD1. V lost 4 bases and J lost 1; bases outside the gene matches: 7. This CDR3 has 16 amino acids. Germline V lookup: CDR1 SGHTA, CDR2 FQGNSA. CDR3 sequence (DNA): TGTGCCAGCAGCTCCCCAGGGGGGCTGAGCAATCAGCCCCAGCATTTT. Its protein is CASSSPGGLSNQPQHF.

The V gene is TRBV7-8, the J gene TRBJ2-4; 11 bases match TRBD2. The V and J ends lost 3 bases and 6 bases, in that order; junction bases with no gene match: 7. The CDR3 has 16 residues. Per germline, CDR1 SGHVS and CDR2 FQNEAQ. The CDR3 sequence is CASSFQGLAEVNIQYF. The CDR3 nucleotides are TGTGCCAGCAGCTTTCAGGGACTAGCGGAAGTAAACATTCAGTACTTC.

V is TRBV19 and J is TRBJ2-7; no clear D. Per germline, CDR1 LNHDA and CDR2 SQIVND (reference sequence). The CDR3 has 14 amino acids. The V end lost 3 bases, the J end lost 0 bases, and 9 bases lay between the germline ends. CDR3 in amino acids: CASSISGSSYEQYF. DNA of the CDR3: TGTGCCAGTAGTATCTCAGGTAGCTCCTACGAGCAGTACTTC.

This clone was observed a single time. This rearrangement joins TRBV5-6 to TRBJ1-5; D is uncertain. Per the germline V gene, CDR1 is SGHDT and CDR2 is YYEEEE. The germline V and J ends were trimmed by 0 bases and 9 bases, with 19 bases remaining between them. The CDR3 covers 16 residues. The CDR3 bases are TGTGCCAGCAGCTTGGGAGGGCGGGAGGGTAAGCGGCCCCAGCATTTT. It yields the protein CASSLGGREGKRPQHF.

The chain couples TRBV28 to TRBJ1-2; 9 bases agree with TRBD1. Germline trimming cut 4 bases from V and 5 bases from J; bases unmatched to any gene: 8. Germline V gene sequence: CDR1 MDHEN, CDR2 SYDVKM. The CDR3 is 15 residues long. The CDR3 is CASSYSGTGRYGYTF. As DNA, the CDR3 is TGTGCCAGCAGTTACTCCGGGACAGGGAGGTATGGCTACACCTTC.

This chain uses TRBV19 with TRBJ2-7; D is unresolved. From germline, CDR1 is LNHDA and CDR2 SQIVND (reference sequence). CDR3 length equals 11 residues. The V gene lost 5 bases and the J gene lost 2 bases, with 4 bases spanning the gap. The CDR3 loop is CASSAAYEQYF. The DNA for the CDR3 is TGTGCCAGTAGTGCAGCCTACGAGCAGTACTTC.

The genes are TRBV18 and TRBJ2-7; D is uncertain. Trimming removed 1 base at V and 4 bases at J, with 11 bases between. CDR1 is KGHSH, CDR2 LQKENI, per germline. The CDR3 sequence is 14 residues long. CDR3 nucleotide sequence: TGTGCCAGCTCACCACTGCCAGGCTGGTACGAGCAGTACTTC. It is translated as CASSPLPGWYEQYF.

This rearrangement joins TRBV4-2 to TRBJ1-2, with 10 bases that match TRBD1. The junction had 6 bases not matched to a gene; V was cut back by 0 bases and J by 8 bases. This CDR3 region has 15 residues. Per germline, CDR1 LGHNA and CDR2 YNFKEQ. This CDR3 reads CASSQEGGQGNGYTF. Written as DNA, the CDR3 is TGTGCCAGCAGCCAAGAAGGGGGACAGGGGAACGGCTACACCTTC.

The chain links TRBV27 to TRBJ2-7; no clear D gene. The CDR3 covers 14 residues. With 2 bases removed from V and 0 bases from J, the gap between germline ends came to 8 bases. The germline gives CDR1 MNHEY, CDR2 SMNVEV (reference sequence). CDR3 in amino acids: CASSLRANSYEQYF. CDR3 DNA sequence: TGTGCCAGCAGTTTACGGGCAAACTCCTACGAGCAGTACTTC.

The chain combines TRBV10-1 with TRBJ2-2; TRBD1 matches at 11 bases. Germline-derived CDR1 and CDR2 are WNHNN and SYGVQD (reference sequence). V lost 10 bases and J lost 5; bases outside the gene matches: 3. The CDR3 totals 13 residues. CDR3 bases: TGCGCCACCGGGACAGGGGGGACCGGGGAGCTGTTTTTT. Its translation: CATGTGGTGELFF.

V usage is TRBV6-1 and J usage is TRBJ1-5; TRBD1 might be the D (6 bases). CDR3 length: 13 amino acids. Germline loops: CDR1 MNHNS, CDR2 SASEGT. Between the trimmed V and J ends, which lost 7 bases and 5 bases, there was a span of 12 bases. The CDR3 spells CASTLEGDQPQHF. In DNA, the CDR3 is TGTGCCAGCACTTTAGAGGGGGATCAGCCCCAGCATTTT.

Only one count was recorded for this clone. This chain joins TRBV5-8 and TRBJ1-5; D is unresolved. V was cut by 2 bases and J by 6 bases, with 15 bases left in between. This CDR3 spans 15 amino acids. Looked up from germline, CDR1 is SGHTS and CDR2 is YDEGEE. CDR3 DNA sequence: TGTGCCAGCAGCTTCCTCGGCTCCCGGGGTCAGCCCCAGCATTTT. Residues: CASSFLGSRGQPQHF.

This rearrangement joins TRBV6-6 to TRBJ2-7; D remains ambiguous. The CDR3 runs to 14 residues. Trimming left V 2 bases short and J 0 bases short, with 8 bases between. Germline V gene sequence: CDR1 MNHNY, CDR2 SVGAGI (reference sequence). DNA of the CDR3: TGTGCCAGCAGTTACAGCGTATTCTCCTACGAGCAGTACTTC. This codes for CASSYSVFSYEQYF.

The chain is built from TRBV5-8 and TRBJ2-7; 14 bases match TRBD2. Germline V gene lookup returns CDR1 SGHTS and CDR2 YDEGEE. The V and J ends lost 4 bases and 3 bases, in that order; junction bases with no gene match: 6. The CDR3 runs to 16 residues. CDR3 DNA sequence: TGTGCCAGCAGCCAGGGACTAGCGGGAGTATACTACGAGCAGTACTTC. Translating it yields CASSQGLAGVYYEQYF.

This clone was counted once. The chain links TRBV19 to TRBJ2-4; maybe TRBD2 (6 bases). This CDR3 spans 16 amino acids. Trimming left V 3 bases short and J 0 bases short, with 12 bases between. Germline-derived CDR1 and CDR2 are LNHDA and SQIVND (reference sequence). The CDR3 bases are TGTGCCAGTAGTATCGTGGGGGGTCAAGCCAAAAACATTCAGTACTTC. This sequence encodes CASSIVGGQAKNIQYF. Combining the CDR3 with reference TRBV19 and TRBJ2-4 gives the whole variable domain DGGITQSPKYLFRKEGQNVTLSCEQNLNHDAMYWYRQDPGQGLRLIYYSQIVNDFQKGDIAEGYSVSREKKESFPLTVTSAQKNPTAFYLCASSIVGGQAKNIQYFGAGTRLSVL.

The chain joins TRBV15 to TRBJ2-5; a possible D gene is TRBD1 (5 bases). Trimming removed 4 bases from V and 5 bases from J, with 11 bases in between. Germline V gene lookup returns CDR1 LNHNV and CDR2 YYDKDF (reference sequence). CDR3 length: 13 residues. CDR3: CATSILDSETQYF. The CDR3 nucleotides are TGTGCCACCAGCATACTTGACAGTGAGACCCAGTACTTC.

The chain joins TRBV11-2 to TRBJ2-3; D is unresolved. CDR3 length: 15 residues. The V gene lost 5 bases and the J gene lost 2 bases, with 14 bases spanning the gap. CDR1 and CDR2 (germline): SGHAT, FQNNGV. The CDR3: CASSRGHSSTDTQYF. Here the CDR3 DNA reads TGTGCCAGCAGCCGTGGGCACTCTTCCACAGATACGCAGTATTTT. The variable domain in full, with the rest retrieved from reference TRBV11-2 and TRBJ2-3, is EAGVAQSPRYKIIEKRQSVAFWCNPISGHATLYWYQQILGQGPKLLIQFQNNGVVDDSQLPKDRFSAERLKGVDSTLKIQPAKLEDSAVYLCASSRGHSSTDTQYFGPGTRLTVL.

The chain employs TRBV19 and TRBJ2-2; unclear D gene. V was clipped by 4 bases and J by 7 bases, with 13 bases between them. Germline CDR1 LNHDA, CDR2 SQIVND (reference sequence). This CDR3 region has 14 residues. DNA of the CDR3: TGTGCCAGTAGTACGTCGACTCTAGTCGGGGAGCTGTTTTTT. Translating it yields CASSTSTLVGELFF.

The rearrangement uses TRBV7-9 and TRBJ1-2; D perhaps matches TRBD1 (6 bases). The length of the CDR3 is 17 residues. The germline gives CDR1 SEHNR, CDR2 FQNEAQ (reference sequence). Deletions cut 4 bases from V and 4 bases from J, with 22 bases between. This chain's CDR3 is CASSSRPTGYESYGYTF. Here the CDR3 DNA reads TGTGCCAGCAGCTCCCGCCCTACAGGGTACGAGAGCTATGGCTACACCTTC.

This chain joins TRBV9 and TRBJ2-1, with D maybe TRBD2 (6 bases). This CDR3 is built from 18 residues. Germline V gives CDR1 SGDLS, CDR2 YYNGEE. The V gene lost 0 bases and the J gene lost 5 bases, with 21 bases spanning the gap. CDR3 region: CASSVGGTVGWEDNEQFF. The CDR3, as DNA: TGTGCCAGCAGCGTAGGGGGGACCGTAGGATGGGAGGACAATGAGCAGTTCTTC.

This clone was counted a single time. V usage is TRBV2 and J usage is TRBJ2-1; 12 nucleotides align to TRBD2. CDR3 size: 15 residues. CDR1 and CDR2 (germline): SNHLY, FYNNEI. Germline trimming cut 5 bases from V and 3 bases from J; bases unmatched to any gene: 2. For the CDR3, the DNA is TGTGCCAGCAGTTGGACTAGCGGGAACTACAATGAGCAGTTCTTC. Translating it yields CASSWTSGNYNEQFF. The full variable domain, in which reference TRBV2 and TRBJ2-1 provide the parts outside the CDR3, is EPEVTQTPSHQVTQMGQEVILRCVPISNHLYFYWYRQILGQKVEFLVSFYNNEISEKSEIFDDQFSVERPDGSNFTLKIRSTKLEDSAMYFCASSWTSGNYNEQFFGPGTRLTVL.

This rearrangement joins TRBV15 to TRBJ2-7, with 16 bases lining up with TRBD2. With 3 bases clipped from V and 3 bases from J, the junction kept 11 bases outside the gene matches. There are 19 residues in the CDR3. CDR1 is LNHNV and CDR2 is YYDKDF in the germline V gene (reference sequence). CDR3 nucleotide sequence: TGTGCCACCAGCAGTGCCCCGGGACTAGCGGGGGGGCGCCTCTACGAGCAGTACTTC. Encoded protein: CATSSAPGLAGGRLYEQYF.

The V gene is TRBV12-2, the J gene TRBJ1-1; the table's D call, TRBD1, has no DNA check behind it. TRBV12-2 is termed a pseudogene. This CDR3 spans 14 amino acids. The DNA for the CDR3 is TGTGCAAGTCGCTTAGTAGGGGGCTTCACTGAAGCTTTCTTT. Translating it yields CASRLVGGFTEAFF.

The chain joins TRBV5-1 to TRBJ1-2; 7 bases map to TRBD1. Looked up from germline, CDR1 is SGHRS and CDR2 is YFSETQ. After removal of 0 bases from V and 4 bases from J, the junction contained 9 bases not matched to a gene. This CDR3 spans 16 amino acids. The CDR3 nucleotides read TGCGCCAGCAGCTTGGATGGAGGGGGCGTTCGCTATGGCTACACCTTC. Encoded protein: CASSLDGGGVRYGYTF. Using reference TRBV5-1 and TRBJ1-2 for the parts outside the CDR3, the full variable domain is KAGVTQTPRYLIKTRGQQVTLSCSPISGHRSVSWYQQTPGQGLQFLFEYFSETQRNKGNFPGRFSGRQFSNSRSEMNVSTLELGDSALYLCASSLDGGGVRYGYTFGSGTRLTVV.

The chain is built from TRBV27 and TRBJ2-7, with D uncertain. Trimming took off 6 bases at V and 2 bases at J, with 11 bases between the two ends. The germline gives CDR1 MNHEY, CDR2 SMNVEV (reference sequence). The CDR3 runs to 13 residues. CDR3 nucleotide sequence: TGTGCCAGCAGCTCGGCAGGAACCTACGAGCAGTACTTC. This gives the protein CASSSAGTYEQYF.